The clone carrying this T cell receptor beta chain appeared a few times. Its cognate antigen is unknown. The entirety of the isolated RNA underwent reverse transcription, so expressed TCRB transcripts were sequenced. Data came from immunoSEQ multiplex PCR; TCRdb stores just in-frame clones and leaves some out. The sample records around 250,000 clones, 25% to 30% being singletons. Every donor had blood drawn once into heparin, roughly 0.11 L on average. The source of the sample is a study of beta chain features in type 1 diabetes. Findings and limits, study-wide: Naive, central memory and Treg TCRB repertoires appeared more alike in patients than in healthy donors. TCRB CDR3 length was moderately but significantly reduced in all four CD4+ subsets of Type 1 diabetes patients.

Germline loops: CDR1 MGHRA, CDR2 YSYEKL. The V gene lost 4 bases and the J gene lost 2 bases, with 12 bases spanning the gap. There are 14 residues in the CDR3. The specimen sequenced was central memory CD4+ T cells from blood. The rearrangement uses TRBV4-1 and TRBJ2-7; D may be TRBD1 or TRBD2 (5 bases each). The receptor was isolated from a man between 25 and 39 years old in good health. CDR3 in amino acids: CASSPGPETYEQYF. CDR3 nucleotides: TGCGCCAGCAGCCCGGGACCCGAAACCTACGAGCAGTACTTC.